The 14 T cell receptor beta chains listed next were all sequenced from one sample in a study of T cells in Graves' hyperthyroidism and ophthalmopathy. Amplification targeted TCR beta CDR3 regions from RNA transcripts. The HTBI primer set drove a first-round RT-PCR of the TCR CDR3. TCRdb fed the multiplex PCR reads into MiXCR, producing one record per CDR3 protein. This table has a few hundred thousand distinct CDR3 sequences, around 16% appearing once. The specimen sequenced was blood. The source is a man aged 35 to 55 with Graves' hyperthyroidism.

The J gene is TRBJ1-1, the V gene TRBV18; 7 bases align to TRBD1. Germline V gene sequence: CDR1 KGHSH, CDR2 LQKENI. With V trimmed by 2 bases and J by 1 base, 4 bases remained unmatched. This CDR3 has 15 residues. The CDR3 region is CASSPGGTANTEAFF. The CDR3 DNA follows: TGTGCCAGCTCACCAGGCGGGACAGCGAACACTGAAGCTTTCTTT.

This clonotype appeared many times. The J gene is TRBJ1-2, the V gene TRBV28, with TRBD1 as a possible D gene (6 bases). This CDR3 spans 14 amino acids. CDR1 is MDHEN, CDR2 SYDVKM, per germline. Trimming removed 3 bases at V and 7 bases at J, with 15 bases between. The CDR3 DNA is TGTGCCAGCAGTTTTCGGGGGGCGGGCGGTGGCTACACCTTC. Translated: CASSFRGAGGGYTF.

This clonotype was seen only a few times. V gene TRBV2 combines with J gene TRBJ1-3, with D tentatively TRBD1 (5 bases). Trimming took off 4 bases at V and 2 bases at J, with 9 bases between the two ends. The CDR3 runs 14 residues. From germline, CDR1 is SNHLY and CDR2 FYNNEI. The CDR3: CASSVGGAGNTIYF. The CDR3 DNA is TGTGCCAGCAGTGTTGGGGGGGCTGGAAACACCATATATTTT.

This clonotype was found many times. In DNA, the CDR3 is TGTGCCAGCAGTCCGGGACAGGGCGATGAAAAACTGTTTTTT. It is translated as CASSPGQGDEKLFF. The chain uses TRBV6-2 or TRBV6-3 and TRBJ1-4; 9 nucleotides line up with TRBD1. The CDR3 has 14 amino acids. Germline V gives CDR1 MNHEY, CDR2 SVGEGT. Unmatched junction bases numbered 4, after V lost 5 bases and J lost 6 bases.

This clonotype was observed many times. The chain combines TRBV19 with TRBJ1-6; D not certain. This CDR3 region has 13 residues. The V end was cut by 7 bases, the J end by 8 bases, with 12 bases between. Germline lookup yields CDR1 LNHDA and CDR2 SQIVND (reference sequence). This CDR3 is CASTSEGDSPLHF. CDR3 DNA sequence: TGTGCCAGTACGTCAGAGGGAGATTCACCCCTCCACTTT. The variable domain in full, completed from reference TRBV19 and TRBJ1-6, reads DGGITQSPKYLFRKEGQNVTLSCEQNLNHDAMYWYRQDPGQGLRLIYYSQIVNDFQKGDIAEGYSVSREKKESFPLTVTSAQKNPTAFYLCASTSEGDSPLHFGNGTRLTVT.

This clonotype was found many times. V usage is TRBV27 and J usage is TRBJ2-7; D is perhaps TRBD1 (5 bases). Per germline, CDR1 MNHEY and CDR2 SMNVEV (reference sequence). The CDR3 contains 13 residues. V lost 0 bases and J lost 6, with 9 bases in between. The CDR3 DNA reads as TGTGCCAGCAGTTTATCGCAGGGTGGCGAGCAGTACTTC. This sequence encodes CASSLSQGGEQYF.

This sequence joins TRBV4-3 and TRBJ1-5; D is uncertain. CDR3 length equals 14 residues. Trimming took off 1 base at V and 4 bases at J, with 8 bases between the two ends. CDR1 LGHNA and CDR2 YSLEER come from the germline V gene. CDR3 region: CASSQAPFNQPQHF. Here the CDR3 DNA reads TGCGCCAGCAGCCAAGCTCCCTTTAATCAGCCCCAGCATTTT.

The chain combines TRBV20-1 with TRBJ2-1; TRBD2 is a possible D gene (5 bases). Germline V lookup: CDR1 DFQATT, CDR2 SNEGSKA (reference sequence). The CDR3 has 14 residues. V lost 6 bases to trimming and J lost 10 bases, with 22 bases between them. CDR3 bases: TGCAGTGCCCAAGAAGGTAGTAGCGCGGCCGAGCAGTTCTTC. It codes for CSAQEGSSAAEQFF.

This clonotype was seen at least ten times. V is TRBV12-3 or TRBV12-4 and J is TRBJ1-2; weak D call: TRBD1 (6 bases). The ends were cut back, 5 bases at V and 2 bases at J, with 9 bases in the middle. CDR3 size: 13 residues. The DNA for the CDR3 is TGTGCCAGCAGTGAAGGACAGAACTATGGCTACACCTTC. It translates to CASSEGQNYGYTF.

This clonotype came up many times. The chain carries TRBV20-1 and TRBJ2-7; TRBD1 matches 8 bases. The CDR3 sequence is 15 residues long. V lost 4 bases and J lost 4; bases outside the gene matches: 12. Germline V CDR1 and CDR2: DFQATT, SNEGSKA (reference sequence). CDR3 amino acids: CSANHGQGKGYEQYF. DNA for the CDR3: TGCAGTGCTAACCACGGACAGGGAAAAGGTTACGAGCAGTACTTC.

The chain is built from TRBV7-4 and TRBJ1-4; D remains ambiguous. CDR1 and CDR2 (germline): SGHVT, SQSDAQ. The V gene lost 1 base and the J gene lost 7 bases, with 10 bases spanning the gap. The CDR3 runs 14 residues. The CDR3 region is CASSLVRVGEKLFF. The CDR3 DNA sequence: TGTGCCAGCAGCTTAGTTCGCGTGGGTGAAAAACTGTTTTTT. Looking up the rest from reference TRBV7-4 and TRBJ1-4 gives the full variable domain: GAGVSQSPRYKVAKRGRDVALRCDSISGHVTLYWYRQTLGQGSEVLTYSQSDAQRDKSGRPSGRFSAERPERSVSTLKIQRTEQGDSAVYLCASSLVRVGEKLFFGSGTQLSVL.

In nucleotides, the CDR3 is TGCGCCAGCAGCCAAGGCCCCATGGGACTGCCAGAGGGGGAAAAACTGTTTTTT. As protein: CASSQGPMGLPEGEKLFF. V is TRBV4-3 and J is TRBJ1-4; D might be TRBD1 (5 bases). In germline, CDR1 is LGHNA, CDR2 YSLEER. Trimming removed 1 base at V and 8 bases at J, with 23 bases between. The CDR3 consists of 18 residues.

CDR3 region: CASSAGTGEFDEQYF. CDR3 in DNA: TGTGCCAGCAGCGCCGGGACAGGGGAGTTTGACGAGCAGTACTTC. V is TRBV9 and J is TRBJ2-7; 10 nucleotides agree with TRBD1. CDR1 is SGDLS and CDR2 is YYNGEE in the germline V gene. This CDR3 is built from 15 residues. The V gene end was trimmed by 3 bases and the J gene end by 5 bases; junction bases not matched to a gene: 8.

A remark on this clonotype: A much larger clone lies one base from this, so it may be a read error. The chain has TRBV6-1 and TRBJ2-3, with D perhaps TRBD2 (6 bases). Germline-derived CDR1 and CDR2 are MNHNS and SASEGT. The CDR3 covers 13 residues. Deletions cut 2 bases from V and 7 bases from J, with 10 bases between. The CDR3 DNA is TGTGCCAGCAGTGAAAGAGGGAGGTATACGCAGTATTTT. It is translated as CASSERGRYTQYF.